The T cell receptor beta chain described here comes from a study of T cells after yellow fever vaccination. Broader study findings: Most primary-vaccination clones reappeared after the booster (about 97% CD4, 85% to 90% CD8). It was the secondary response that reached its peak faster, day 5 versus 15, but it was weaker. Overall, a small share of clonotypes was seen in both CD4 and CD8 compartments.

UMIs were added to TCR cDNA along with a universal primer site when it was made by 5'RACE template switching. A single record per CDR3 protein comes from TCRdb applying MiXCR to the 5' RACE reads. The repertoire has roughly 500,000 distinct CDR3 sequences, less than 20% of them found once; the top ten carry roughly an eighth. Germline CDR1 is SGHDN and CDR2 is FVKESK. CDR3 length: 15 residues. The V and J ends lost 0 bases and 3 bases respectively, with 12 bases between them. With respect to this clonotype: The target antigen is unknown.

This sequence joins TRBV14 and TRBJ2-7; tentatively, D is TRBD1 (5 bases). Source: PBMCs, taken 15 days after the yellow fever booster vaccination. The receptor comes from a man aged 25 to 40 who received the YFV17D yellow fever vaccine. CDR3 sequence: CASSQDQGTFYEQYF. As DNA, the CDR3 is TGTGCCAGCAGCCAAGACCAGGGTACGTTCTACGAGCAGTACTTC.